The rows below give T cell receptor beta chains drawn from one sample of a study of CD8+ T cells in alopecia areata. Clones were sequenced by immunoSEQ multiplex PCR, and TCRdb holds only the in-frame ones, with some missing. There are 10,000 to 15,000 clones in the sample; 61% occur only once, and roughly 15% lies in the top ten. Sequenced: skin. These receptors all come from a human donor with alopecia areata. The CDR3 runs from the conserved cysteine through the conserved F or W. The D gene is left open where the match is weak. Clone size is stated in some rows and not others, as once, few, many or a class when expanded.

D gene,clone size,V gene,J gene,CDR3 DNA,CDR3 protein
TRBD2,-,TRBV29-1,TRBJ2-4,TGCAGCGTGGAACTAGCGGGAAACATTCAGTACTTC,CSVELAGNIQYF
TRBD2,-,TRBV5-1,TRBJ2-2,TGCGCCAGCAGTACTAGCGTGTCCGGGGAGCTGTTTTTT,CASSTSVSGELFF
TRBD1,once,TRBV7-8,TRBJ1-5,TGTGCCAGCAGCTCAGGGGGGGGGTACAATCAGCCCCAGCATTTT,CASSSGGGYNQPQHF
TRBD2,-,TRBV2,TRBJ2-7,TGTGCCAGCAGTGAAATGGGGAGGGGCCTCGAGCAGTACTTC,CASSEMGRGLEQYF
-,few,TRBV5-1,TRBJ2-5,TGCGCCAGCAAGGGGTCGGAGGGAGAGACCCAGTACTTC,CASKGSEGETQYF
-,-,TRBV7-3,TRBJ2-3,TGTGCCAGCAGCCCCCAAGGGCCCTTGGATACGCAGTATTTT,CASSPQGPLDTQYF
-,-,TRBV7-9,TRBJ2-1,TGTGCCAGCAGCTTACAAAATCCTGGAGTTGAGCAGTTCTTC,CASSLQNPGVEQFF
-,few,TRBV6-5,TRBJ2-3,TGTGCCAGCGAAGACAGCACAGATACGCAGTATTTT,CASEDSTDTQYF
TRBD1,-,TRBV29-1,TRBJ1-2,TGCAGCGTTGAAGATACAGGGGCTCATGGGTATGGCTACACCTTC,CSVEDTGAHGYGYTF
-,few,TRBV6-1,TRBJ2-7,TGTGCCAGCAGTGCTGAGACAGTCAGTCGGGAGCAGTACTTC,CASSAETVSREQYF
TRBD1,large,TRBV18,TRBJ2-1,TGTGCCAGCTCACCACCTTCACAGGGGAGTCATGAGCAGTTCTTC,CASSPPSQGSHEQFF
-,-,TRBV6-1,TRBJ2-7,TGTGCCAGCAGTGAGATCCAGGGTACGAACGAGCAGTACTTC,CASSEIQGTNEQYF
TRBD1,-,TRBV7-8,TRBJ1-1,TGTGCCAGCAGCTTTAGACAGGGCGTGAGCACTGAAGCTTTCTTT,CASSFRQGVSTEAFF
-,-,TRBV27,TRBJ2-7,TGTGCCAGCGCGCGGGTTGGGGCCTACGAGCAGTACTTC,CASARVGAYEQYF
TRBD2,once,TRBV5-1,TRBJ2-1,TGCGCCAGCCTCGAGCGGGGGACCGGTGTCGGTGAGCAGTTCTTC,CASLERGTGVGEQFF
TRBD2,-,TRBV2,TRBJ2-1,TGTGCCAGCAGTATCAAGCGGGGGGGCGTTGAGCAGTTCTTC,CASSIKRGGVEQFF
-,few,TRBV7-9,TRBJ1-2,TGTGCCAGCAGCCCAGGGACGGGCAGGGTAGATGGCTACACCTTC,CASSPGTGRVDGYTF
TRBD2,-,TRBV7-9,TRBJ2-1,TGTGCCAGCAACAATCGGGCGGGGGGGCCAGACAATGAGCAGTTCTTC,CASNNRAGGPDNEQFF
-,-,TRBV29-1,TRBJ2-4,TGCAGCGTTCCAGGGCTAGCCAAAAACATTCAGTACTTC,CSVPGLAKNIQYF
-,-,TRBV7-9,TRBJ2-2,TGTGCCAGCAGCTTAGCCTGGACCGCCACCGGGGGGCTGTTTTTT,CASSLAWTATGGLFF
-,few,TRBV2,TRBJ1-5,TGTGCCTCAAGCAAGGGTAGCAATCAGCCCCAGCATTTT,CASSKGSNQPQHF
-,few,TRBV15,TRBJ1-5,TGTGCCACCAGCGGGGGGCGATATAGCAATCAGCCCCAGCATTTT,CATSGGRYSNQPQHF
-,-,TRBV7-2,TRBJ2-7,TGTGCCAGCAGCTTAGGATCACAGTACGAGCAGTACTTC,CASSLGSQYEQYF
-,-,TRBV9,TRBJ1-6,TGTGCCAGCAGCGCCAACAGGGTTGGAAATTCACCCCTCCACTTT,CASSANRVGNSPLHF
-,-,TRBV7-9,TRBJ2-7,TGTGCCAGCAGCTCGTTGGCCGAGCAGTACTTC,CASSSLAEQYF
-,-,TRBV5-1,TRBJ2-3,TGCGCCAGCAGCGCCTCCGGGAGAACTAGCACAGATACGCAGTATTTT,CASSASGRTSTDTQYF
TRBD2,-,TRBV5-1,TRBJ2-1,TGCGCCAGCAGCGGTGAAGCGGGAGGGCCCTACAATGAGCAGTTCTTC,CASSGEAGGPYNEQFF
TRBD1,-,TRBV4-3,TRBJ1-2,TGCGCCAGCAGCCAGTATGGACAGGCAAACTATGGCTACACCTTC,CASSQYGQANYGYTF
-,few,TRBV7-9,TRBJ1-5,TGTGCCAGCAGCTTCTACAATCAGCCCCAGCATTTT,CASSFYNQPQHF
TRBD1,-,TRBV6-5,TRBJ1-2,TGTGCCAGCACTCTCCGGGTGGGACAGGGAGGTGGCTACACCTTC,CASTLRVGQGGGYTF
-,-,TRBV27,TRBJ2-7,TGTGCCAGCAGTTTATCGCGGCCAGGGCGATCCTACGAGCAGTACTTC,CASSLSRPGRSYEQYF
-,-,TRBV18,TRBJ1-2,TGTGCCAGCTCACCACCGTACAGCTATGGCTACACCTTC,CASSPPYSYGYTF
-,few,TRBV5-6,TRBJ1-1,TGTGCCAGCAGCTTGGTGGGGCGGATAAACACTGAAGCTTTCTTT,CASSLVGRINTEAFF
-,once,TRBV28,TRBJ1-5,TGTGCCAGCAGTTTTCCCCGGGGTGTCCAGCCCCAGCATTTT,CASSFPRGVQPQHF
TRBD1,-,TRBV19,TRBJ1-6,TGTGCCAGTAGTCGACAGGGGGCGGTCGGTAATTCACCCCTCCACTTT,CASSRQGAVGNSPLHF
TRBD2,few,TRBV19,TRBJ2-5,TGTGCCAGTAGTATCCTAGCGGGAGAGAAGACCCAGTACTTC,CASSILAGEKTQYF
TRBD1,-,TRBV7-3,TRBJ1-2,TGTGCCAGCAGCTTATCCGGGACAGGGAAATATGGCTACACCTTC,CASSLSGTGKYGYTF
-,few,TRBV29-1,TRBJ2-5,TGCAGCGTTGCCCACCACCAAGAGACCCAGTACTTC,CSVAHHQETQYF
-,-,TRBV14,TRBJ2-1,TGTGCCAGCAGTCGCAATTTGAACAATGAGCAGTTCTTC,CASSRNLNNEQFF
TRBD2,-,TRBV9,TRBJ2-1,TGTGCCAGCAGCGCACTCCCGAGCGGGGGGCCCAATGAGCAGTTCTTC,CASSALPSGGPNEQFF
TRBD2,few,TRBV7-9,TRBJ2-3,TGTGCCAGCAGCCCCAGGAGCGGGGGGATCACAGATACGCAGTATTTT,CASSPRSGGITDTQYF
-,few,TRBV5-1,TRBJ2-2,TGCGCCAGCAGTGAGAAAGGGCCCTGGCTGAACACCGGGGAGCTGTTTTTT,CASSEKGPWLNTGELFF
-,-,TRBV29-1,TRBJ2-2,TGCAGCGTCGCTCGGGGCACCGGGGAGCTGTTTTTT,CSVARGTGELFF
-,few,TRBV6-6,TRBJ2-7,TGTGCCAGCAGTTCCAGAGCTAGGGACGAGCAGTACTTC,CASSSRARDEQYF
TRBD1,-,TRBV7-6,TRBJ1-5,TGTGCCAGCAGCTTTGGGACAGGTGAGGATCAGCCCCAGCATTTT,CASSFGTGEDQPQHF
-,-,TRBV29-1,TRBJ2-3,TGCAGCGTTAGGACACGGCTTAGCACAGATACGCAGTATTTT,CSVRTRLSTDTQYF
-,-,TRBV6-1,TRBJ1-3,TGTGCCAGCAGTGAAAACAGAGGAAACACCATATATTTT,CASSENRGNTIYF
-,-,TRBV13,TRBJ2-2,TGTGCCAGCAGCTTAGGAGTCACCGGGGAGCTGTTTTTT,CASSLGVTGELFF
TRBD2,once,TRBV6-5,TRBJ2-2,TGTGCCAGCACTGCGGGAGGATCCACCGGGGAGCTGTTTTTT,CASTAGGSTGELFF
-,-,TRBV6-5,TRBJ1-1,TGTGCCAGCACCTTGACAGTTTTTCCTGAAGCTTTCTTT,CASTLTVFPEAFF
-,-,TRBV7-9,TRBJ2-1,TGTGCCGGAGACCTGCTTCCCGGTGAGCAGTTCTTC,CAGDLLPGEQFF
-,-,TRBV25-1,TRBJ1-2,TGTGCCGGCAGTGAATCTCGGGGGAGAGATGGCTACACCTTC,CAGSESRGRDGYTF
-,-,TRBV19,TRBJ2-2,TGTGCCAGTAGAACCCCTAGGGCCGGGGAGCTGTTTTTT,CASRTPRAGELFF
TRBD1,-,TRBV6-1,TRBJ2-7,TGTGCCAGCAGTGAACCGGACAGGTACTACGAGCAGTACTTC,CASSEPDRYYEQYF
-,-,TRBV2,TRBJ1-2,TGTGCCAGCAGTGAAGCCCAGGGCTATGGCTACACCTTC,CASSEAQGYGYTF
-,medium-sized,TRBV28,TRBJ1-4,TGTGCCAGCAGTTTAGAGATGAGGGGTTCTAATGAAAAACTGTTTTTT,CASSLEMRGSNEKLFF
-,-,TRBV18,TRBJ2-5,TGTGCCAGCTCACCACCGGCCACAAAAGAGACCCAGTACTTC,CASSPPATKETQYF
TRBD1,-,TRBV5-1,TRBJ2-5,TGCGCCAGCAGCCTTGGGACAGGGTACCAAGAGACCCAGTACTTC,CASSLGTGYQETQYF
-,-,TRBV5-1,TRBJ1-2,TGCGCCAGCAGCCCGGGGGACATCGGCTCCTATGGCTACACCTTC,CASSPGDIGSYGYTF